Each of the 24 T cell receptor beta chains below was sequenced from the same sample in a study of long-term antiretroviral therapy in people with HIV. Researchers ran immunoSEQ v3.0 at survey level. Assay used: immunoSEQ multiplex PCR; TCRdb lists only in-frame clones, some missing. Of over 30,000 clones listed, approximately 74% are singletons. Sequenced here: unsorted PBMCs, sampled 3 years after starting antiretroviral therapy. These receptors were collected from a man aged 45 to 65 with HIV.

The chain uses TRBV27 and TRBJ1-5; D may be TRBD1 (5 bases). Germline V gives CDR1 MNHEY, CDR2 SMNVEV (reference sequence). Trimming took 4 bases from V and 5 from J, leaving 12 bases between them. This CDR3 spans 14 amino acids. The CDR3 sequence: CASSSGRGYQPQHF. The CDR3 DNA reads as TGTGCCAGCAGTTCGGGAAGGGGATATCAGCCCCAGCATTTT.

The count of this clone is one. The J gene is TRBJ2-2, the V gene TRBV5-1, with 9 bases fitting TRBD1. The junction had 4 bases not matched to a gene; V was cut back by 3 bases and J by 1 base. Germline CDR1 reads SGHRS; CDR2 reads YFSETQ. The CDR3 is 16 residues long. The CDR3 nucleotides are TGCGCCAGCAGCTCCATGGGACAGGGGAACACCGGGGAGCTGTTTTTT. This codes for CASSSMGQGNTGELFF.

The chain carries TRBV10-3 and TRBJ2-7; D not certain. CDR1 and CDR2 from the germline V gene are ENHRY and SYGVKD. CDR3 length equals 15 residues. V was clipped by 3 bases and J by 2 bases, with 14 bases between them. DNA of the CDR3: TGTGCCATCAGTGAAGCCCTCCCGACCGCCTACGAGCAGTACTTC. Translating gives CAISEALPTAYEQYF.

This rearrangement joins TRBV28 to TRBJ1-4; the D gene is possibly TRBD1 (6 bases). The CDR3 loop spans 11 amino acids. Trimming left V 3 bases short and J 15 bases short, with 11 bases between. The V gene's germline CDR1 is MDHEN and CDR2 SYDVKM. CDR3 sequence reads: CASSLEGVVFF. The CDR3 DNA follows: TGTGCCAGCAGTTTGGAGGGGGTGGTGTTTTTT.

V and J are TRBV4-3 and TRBJ2-1, with D hard to call. The CDR3 is made up of 14 amino acids. Trimming took 4 bases from V and 5 from J, leaving 12 bases between them. CDR1 is LGHNA and CDR2 is YSLEER in the germline V gene. The CDR3 DNA is TGCGCCAGCAGCCCCGCGGCCGAGCACAATGAGCAGTTCTTC. As protein: CASSPAAEHNEQFF.

The J gene is TRBJ1-1, the V gene TRBV7-3, with TRBD1 matching 8 bases. Germline loops: CDR1 SGHTA, CDR2 FQGTGA. CDR3 length: 14 amino acids. The V gene end was trimmed by 8 bases and the J gene end by 4 bases; junction bases not matched to a gene: 9. The CDR3 region has the DNA TGTGCCAGCGTCCCCGGGACAGGTGGCACTGAAGCTTTCTTT. This translates into CASVPGTGGTEAFF.

V gene TRBV7-3 combines with J gene TRBJ2-2; D gene uncertain. The CDR3 totals 16 residues. Looked up from germline, CDR1 is SGHTA and CDR2 is FQGTGA. With 5 bases removed from V and 0 bases from J, the gap between germline ends came to 13 bases. The chain's CDR3 is CASSPVAFANTGELFF. CDR3 DNA sequence: TGTGCCAGCAGCCCGGTTGCGTTCGCGAACACCGGGGAGCTGTTTTTT.

The chain's CDR3 is CASNRGGTDNEKLFF. The DNA for the CDR3 is TGTGCCAGCAACAGGGGGGGGACAGATAATGAAAAACTGTTTTTT. This chain links TRBV19 with TRBJ1-4; TRBD1 matches at 8 bases. Trimming took 9 bases from V and 4 from J; bases not matched to a gene: 10. The germline V gene encodes CDR1 LNHDA and CDR2 SQIVND (reference sequence). This CDR3 has 15 amino acids.

This clone was found a few times. The chain has TRBV28 and TRBJ1-6; D is ambiguous. In germline, CDR1 is MDHEN, CDR2 SYDVKM. Trimming removed 6 bases at V and 0 bases at J, with 15 bases between. The CDR3 covers 17 residues. The CDR3 region has the DNA TGTGCCAGCAGCTACATCCATTCTAACTCCTATAATTCACCCCTCCACTTT. Protein product: CASSYIHSNSYNSPLHF.

V usage is TRBV27 and J usage is TRBJ2-7, with 9 bases aligning to TRBD2. The CDR3 runs 15 residues. The V gene's germline CDR1 is MNHEY and CDR2 SMNVEV (reference sequence). J was trimmed by 0 bases and V by 7 bases; bases with no gene match: 7. The CDR3 sequence: CASTPRGGHSYEQYF. The CDR3 DNA is TGTGCCAGCACCCCGCGGGGGGGACACTCCTACGAGCAGTACTTC.

V is TRBV11-2 and J is TRBJ1-5; possible D gene TRBD1, 5 bases. Germline values: CDR1 SGHAT, CDR2 FQNNGV. CDR3 length: 14 amino acids. Trimming shortened V by 5 bases and J by 6 bases, and 14 bases separated the two germline ends. CDR3 sequence reads: CASSPPGGAQPQHF. The CDR3 DNA follows: TGTGCCAGCAGCCCACCCGGGGGAGCTCAGCCCCAGCATTTT.

This clone turned up a few times. The chain recombines TRBV7-2 with TRBJ1-6, with 7 bases fitting TRBD1. Germline CDR1 is SGHTA and CDR2 is FQGNSA. CDR3 size: 18 residues. The junction had 12 bases not matched to a gene; V was cut back by 2 bases and J by 5 bases. The CDR3 DNA is TGTGCCAGCAGCTTACTTGCCTTTGACAGGGTGAATAATTCACCCCTCCACTTT. Translation gives CASSLLAFDRVNNSPLHF.

This clone was counted only a few times. The chain carries TRBV30 and TRBJ1-3, with 10 bases identical to TRBD1. Germline V gene lookup returns CDR1 GTSNPN and CDR2 SVGIG (reference sequence). This CDR3 has 12 amino acids. Trimming at V came to 1 base and at J to 12 bases, leaving 3 bases not matched to a gene. CDR3 protein: CAWSAGQGDIYF. As DNA, the CDR3 is TGTGCCTGGAGTGCCGGACAGGGGGACATATATTTT. The full variable domain, its missing parts supplied by reference TRBV30 and TRBJ1-3, is SQTIHQWPATLVQPVGSPLSLECTVEGTSNPNLYWYRQAAGRGLQLLFYSVGIGQISSEVPQNLSASRPQDRQFILSSKKLLLSDSGFYLCAWSAGQGDIYFGEGSWLTVV.

This chain joins TRBV29-1 and TRBJ2-7, with D unclear. Germline V gives CDR1 SQVTM, CDR2 ANQGSEA. The V end lost 4 bases, the J end lost 0 bases, and 7 bases lay between the germline ends. The CDR3 has 12 residues. CDR3: CSVGPASYEQYF. The DNA of the CDR3 is TGCAGCGTTGGCCCCGCCTCCTACGAGCAGTACTTC.

In this sample, this clone turned up a few times. The CDR3: CASSAQTGNQPQHF. The CDR3, as DNA: TGTGCCAGCAGCGCTCAAACAGGGAATCAGCCCCAGCATTTT. V gene TRBV7-6 combines with J gene TRBJ1-5; possibly TRBD1 for D (6 bases). CDR1 and CDR2 from the germline V gene are SGHVS and FNYEAQ. The CDR3 runs 14 residues. Between the trimmed V and J ends, which lost 5 bases and 4 bases, there was a span of 12 bases. The entire variable domain, with the rest obtained from reference TRBV7-6 and TRBJ1-5, is as follows: GAGVSQSPRYKVTKRGQDVALRCDPISGHVSLYWYRQALGQGPEFLTYFNYEAQQDKSGLPNDRFSAERPEGSISTLTIQRTEQRDSAMYRCASSAQTGNQPQHFGDGTRLSIL.

The V gene is TRBV11-2, the J gene TRBJ2-7; perhaps TRBD1 as D (5 bases). Trimming took off 1 base at V and 4 bases at J, with 8 bases between the two ends. The germline gives CDR1 SGHAT, CDR2 FQNNGV. This CDR3 has 13 residues. In DNA form, the CDR3 reads TGTGCCAGCAGCTTAGTTCAGGGTTACGAGCAGTACTTC. Protein product: CASSLVQGYEQYF.

V gene TRBV4-1 combines with J gene TRBJ2-6; TRBD2 agrees at 8 bases. The CDR3 is 18 amino acids. With V trimmed by 4 bases and J by 0 bases, 8 bases remained unmatched. Germline CDR1 MGHRA, CDR2 YSYEKL. CDR3 sequence reads: CASSLTGTRGSGANVLTF. The CDR3 nucleotides are TGCGCCAGCAGCCTAACCGGGACTAGGGGCTCTGGGGCCAACGTCCTGACTTTC.

The V gene is TRBV7-9, the J gene TRBJ2-5; D ambiguous. Trimming cost V 2 bases and J 2 bases, with 6 bases left between them. Germline V gene lookup returns CDR1 SEHNR and CDR2 FQNEAQ (reference sequence). The CDR3 spans 13 residues. The CDR3 protein is CASSLTVQETQYF. Written as DNA, the CDR3 is TGTGCCAGCAGCTTAACGGTACAAGAGACCCAGTACTTC. Complete variable domain (other parts from reference TRBV7-9 and TRBJ2-5): DTGVSQNPRHKITKRGQNVTFRCDPISEHNRLYWYRQTLGQGPEFLTYFQNEAQLEKSRLLSDRFSAERPKGSFSTLEIQRTEQGDSAMYLCASSLTVQETQYFGPGTRLLVL.

The chain has TRBV6-1 and TRBJ1-1, with D possibly TRBD1 on 5 matching bases. Trimming pared 4 bases from V and 2 bases from J, leaving 8 bases between. The CDR3 spans 13 residues. Germline V gives CDR1 MNHNS, CDR2 SASEGT. CDR3 residues: CASSVQGNTEAFF. In DNA form, the CDR3 reads TGTGCCAGCAGTGTCCAGGGTAACACTGAAGCTTTCTTT.

The gene calls are TRBV20-1 and TRBJ2-7, with D possibly called TRBD1 or TRBD2 (5 bases each). CDR1 and CDR2 from the germline V gene are DFQATT and SNEGSKA (reference sequence). CDR3 size: 11 residues. Deletions cut 6 bases from V and 4 bases from J, with 10 bases between. The CDR3 bases are TGCAGTGCCGGGGACCCTTACGAGCAGTACTTC. Translated, it gives CSAGDPYEQYF.

This chain joins TRBV5-1 and TRBJ2-2; no clear D gene. Per the germline V gene, CDR1 is SGHRS and CDR2 is YFSETQ. V was cut by 5 bases and J by 7 bases, with 9 bases left in between. The CDR3 extends over 12 amino acids. The chain's CDR3 is CASRITNGELFF. The CDR3 DNA reads as TGCGCCAGCAGAATAACCAACGGGGAGCTGTTTTTT. The whole variable domain, filled in from reference TRBV5-1 and TRBJ2-2, reads KAGVTQTPRYLIKTRGQQVTLSCSPISGHRSVSWYQQTPGQGLQFLFEYFSETQRNKGNFPGRFSGRQFSNSRSEMNVSTLELGDSALYLCASRITNGELFFGEGSRLTVL.

The chain uses TRBV9 and TRBJ2-7, with 8 nucleotides matching TRBD2. Trimming took 1 base from V and 2 from J; bases not matched to a gene: 5. The germline gives CDR1 SGDLS, CDR2 YYNGEE. The CDR3 is made up of 15 amino acids. The CDR3 coding sequence is TGTGCCAGCAGCGTAAGTGGCGGGGGGCCCTACGAGCAGTACTTC. Encoded protein: CASSVSGGGPYEQYF. Full variable domain (missing parts from reference TRBV9 and TRBJ2-7): DSGVTQTPKHLITATGQRVTLRCSPRSGDLSVYWYQQSLDQGLQFLIQYYNGEERAKGNILERFSAQQFPDLHSELNLSSLELGDSALYFCASSVSGGGPYEQYFGPGTRLTVT.

The V gene is TRBV28, the J gene TRBJ2-3; the D gene is possibly TRBD2 (6 bases). Germline V CDR1 and CDR2: MDHEN, SYDVKM. V gave up 6 bases and J gave up 8 bases, with 21 bases separating them. There are 15 residues in the CDR3. The CDR3 spells CASSGAGRAAFTQYF. In DNA form, the CDR3 reads TGTGCCAGCAGCGGGGCGGGGCGCGCCGCATTTACGCAGTATTTT. Full variable domain (missing parts from reference TRBV28 and TRBJ2-3): DVKVTQSSRYLVKRTGEKVFLECVQDMDHENMFWYRQDPGLGLRLIYFSYDVKMKEKGDIPEGYSVSREKKERFSLILESASTNQTSMYLCASSGAGRAAFTQYFGPGTRLTVL.

This rearrangement joins TRBV19 to TRBJ2-2; 9 positions match TRBD2. The length of the CDR3 is 16 residues. V lost 3 bases to trimming and J lost 6 bases; unmatched junction nucleotides: 8. Germline assignment: CDR1 LNHDA and CDR2 SQIVND (reference sequence). Here the CDR3 DNA reads TGTGCCAGTAGTATTTGGGCTAGCGGGACGGCCGGGGAGCTGTTTTTT. Translation gives CASSIWASGTAGELFF.